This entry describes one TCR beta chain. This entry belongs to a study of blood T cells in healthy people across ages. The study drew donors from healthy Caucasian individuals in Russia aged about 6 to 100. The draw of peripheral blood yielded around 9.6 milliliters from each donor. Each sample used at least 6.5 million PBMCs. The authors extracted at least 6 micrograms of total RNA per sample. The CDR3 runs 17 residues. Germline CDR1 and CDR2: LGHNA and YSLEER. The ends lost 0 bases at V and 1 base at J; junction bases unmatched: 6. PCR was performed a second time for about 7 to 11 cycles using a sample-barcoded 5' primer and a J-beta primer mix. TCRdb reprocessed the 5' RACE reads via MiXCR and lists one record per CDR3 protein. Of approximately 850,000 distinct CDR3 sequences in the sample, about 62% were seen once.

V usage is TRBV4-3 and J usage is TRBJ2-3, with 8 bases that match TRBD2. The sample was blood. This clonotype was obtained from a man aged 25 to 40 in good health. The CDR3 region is CASSQEGLAGRTDTQYF. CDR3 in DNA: TGCGCCAGCAGCCAAGAAGGCCTAGCGGGCCGCACAGATACGCAGTATTTT.